The sequence of this TCR beta chain was determined in a study of post-analysis software for immune sequencing data. Study-wide results and caveats: A handful of TRBV segments were significantly more frequent in patients than in controls. TRBV5-6, TRBV5-1 and TRBV20-1 were among these segments.

Tagging with unique molecular identifiers was a feature of the TCR beta cDNA libraries. T cells, about 0.9 to 11 million of them, yielded 500,000 to 600,000 cDNA molecules. TCRdb fed the PCR reads into MiXCR, producing one record per CDR3 protein. The profile shows about 200,000 distinct CDR3 sequences, 29% of them singletons. This clonotype was counted many times. Its cognate antigen is unknown. Germline assignment: CDR1 SGHRS and CDR2 YFSETQ. V gave up 1 base and J gave up 2 bases, with 9 bases separating them. The CDR3 runs to 14 residues. This chain joins TRBV5-1 and TRBJ2-5; D gene unclear. This receptor was identified in a girl under 18 with multiple sclerosis. The sample taken for sequencing was blood. The CDR3 bases are TGCGCCAGCAGCTTGACAACAGCGCAAGAGACCCAGTACTTC. Translated, it gives CASSLTTAQETQYF.